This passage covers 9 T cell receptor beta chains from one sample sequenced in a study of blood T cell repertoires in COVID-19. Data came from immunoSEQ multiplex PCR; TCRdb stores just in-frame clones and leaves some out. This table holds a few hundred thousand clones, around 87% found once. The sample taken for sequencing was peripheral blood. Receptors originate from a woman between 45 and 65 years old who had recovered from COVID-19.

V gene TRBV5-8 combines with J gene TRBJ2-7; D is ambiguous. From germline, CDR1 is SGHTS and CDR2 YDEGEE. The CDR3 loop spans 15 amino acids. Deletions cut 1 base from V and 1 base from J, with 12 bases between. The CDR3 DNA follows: TGTGCCAGCAGCTTGAGAAGAACAGTATCCTACGAGCAGTACTTC. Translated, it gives CASSLRRTVSYEQYF.

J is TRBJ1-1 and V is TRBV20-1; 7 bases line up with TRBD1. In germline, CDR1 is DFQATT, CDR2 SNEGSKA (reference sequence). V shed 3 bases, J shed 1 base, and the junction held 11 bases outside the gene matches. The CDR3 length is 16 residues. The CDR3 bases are TGCAGTGCTAGTCACAGGACAGGAGCGGGGAACACTGAAGCTTTCTTT. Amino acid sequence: CSASHRTGAGNTEAFF.

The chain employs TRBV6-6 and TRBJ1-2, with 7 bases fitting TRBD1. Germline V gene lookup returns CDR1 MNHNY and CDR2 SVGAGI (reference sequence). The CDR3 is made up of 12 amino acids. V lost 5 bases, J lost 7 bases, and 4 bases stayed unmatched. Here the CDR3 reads CASSPGTAGYTF. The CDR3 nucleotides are TGTGCCAGCAGTCCCGGGACAGCTGGCTACACCTTC.

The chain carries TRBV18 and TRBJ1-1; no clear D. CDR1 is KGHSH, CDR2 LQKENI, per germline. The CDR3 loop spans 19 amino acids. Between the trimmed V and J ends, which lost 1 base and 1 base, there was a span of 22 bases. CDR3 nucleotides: TGTGCCAGCTCACCACGACCCTTCGCACGGACTGAATCGAACACTGAAGCTTTCTTT. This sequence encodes CASSPRPFARTESNTEAFF.

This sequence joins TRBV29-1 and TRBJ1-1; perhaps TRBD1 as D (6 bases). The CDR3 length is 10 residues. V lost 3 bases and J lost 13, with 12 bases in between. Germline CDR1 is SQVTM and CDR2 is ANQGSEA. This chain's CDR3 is CSVETGYFFF. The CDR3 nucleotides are TGCAGCGTTGAGACAGGTTATTTTTTCTTT.

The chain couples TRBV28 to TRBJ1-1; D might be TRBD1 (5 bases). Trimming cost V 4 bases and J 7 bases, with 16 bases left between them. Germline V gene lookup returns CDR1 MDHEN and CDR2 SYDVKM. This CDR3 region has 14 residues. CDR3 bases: TGTGCCAGCAGTTCCACCGGGACTTCGGGTGAAGCTTTCTTT. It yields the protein CASSSTGTSGEAFF.

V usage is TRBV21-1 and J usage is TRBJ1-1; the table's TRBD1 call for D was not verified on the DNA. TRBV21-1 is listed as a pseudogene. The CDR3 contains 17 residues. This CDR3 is CASSKDAVSGVNTEAFF. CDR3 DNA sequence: TGTGCCAGCAGCAAAGATGCCGTGTCAGGGGTAAACACTGAAGCTTTCTTT.

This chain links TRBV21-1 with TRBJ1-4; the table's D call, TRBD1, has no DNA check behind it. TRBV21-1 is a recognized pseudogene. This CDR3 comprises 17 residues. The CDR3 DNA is TGTGCCAGCAGCAAAGGTTTGAGGGAACAGGGAGATGAAAAACTGTTTTTT. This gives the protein CASSKGLREQGDEKLFF.

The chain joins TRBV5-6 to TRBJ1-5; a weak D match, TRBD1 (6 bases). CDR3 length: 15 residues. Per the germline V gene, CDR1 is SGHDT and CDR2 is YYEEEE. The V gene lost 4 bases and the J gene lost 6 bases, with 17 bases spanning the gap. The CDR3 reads CASSARGGMGQPQHF. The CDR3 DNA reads TGTGCCAGCAGCGCACGAGGGGGTATGGGTCAGCCCCAGCATTTT.